The T cell receptor (beta chain) described here comes from a study of shared clonotypes between healthy human individuals. Study-wide background: CD4 naive cells filled three plates per donor, CD4 memory three, CD8 naive two and CD8 memory one. Overall study findings and caveats: Some naive CD4 clonotypes, about 5.5%, turned up in common across several donors.

The V gene's germline CDR1 is SGHRS and CDR2 YFSETQ. CDR3 length: 17 amino acids. The V and J ends lost 4 bases and 5 bases, in that order; junction bases with no gene match: 9. The study ran the assay at deep level. Here immunoSEQ multiplex PCR was the method, and the copy in TCRdb shows in-frame clones only, minus some. The sample includes 850,000 to 1,100,000 clones, around 77% of them seen just once. To note about this clone: Its target is unknown.

Material for sequencing was memory CD4+ T cells from PBMCs. Stated subset: CD45RA-negative fraction. The source is a young man in good health. Some clones in this sample may be carry-over from other donors' samples. V and J are TRBV5-1 and TRBJ2-5, with 15 bases fitting TRBD2. The CDR3 coding sequence is TGCGCCAGCAGCACGGGACTAGCGGGAGGATTGGGGGAGACCCAGTACTTC. It specifies CASSTGLAGGLGETQYF.